Described below is a single TCR beta chain sequence and its context. Per the germline V gene, CDR1 is DFQATT and CDR2 is SNEGSKA (reference sequence). V shed 3 bases, J shed 5 bases, and the junction held 5 bases outside the gene matches. The CDR3 runs 15 residues. The data stem from a study of CD4 and CD8 cells across lung adenocarcinoma regions. TCRdb re-analysed the PCR reads in MiXCR, keeping a single row per CDR3 protein. Of 8,000 to 10,000 distinct CDR3 sequences in the sample, over 45% were seen once. The sequence came from a female donor with lung adenocarcinoma. The CD4 and CD8 labels of this study may be unreliable. Sequencing was carried out using CD4+ T cells from the margin of a lung tumor. The chain is built from TRBV20-1 and TRBJ2-1; 12 positions match TRBD1. CDR3 in amino acids: CSARGTGGKHNEQFF. For the CDR3, the DNA is TGCAGTGCTAGGGGGACAGGGGGCAAGCACAATGAGCAGTTCTTC.